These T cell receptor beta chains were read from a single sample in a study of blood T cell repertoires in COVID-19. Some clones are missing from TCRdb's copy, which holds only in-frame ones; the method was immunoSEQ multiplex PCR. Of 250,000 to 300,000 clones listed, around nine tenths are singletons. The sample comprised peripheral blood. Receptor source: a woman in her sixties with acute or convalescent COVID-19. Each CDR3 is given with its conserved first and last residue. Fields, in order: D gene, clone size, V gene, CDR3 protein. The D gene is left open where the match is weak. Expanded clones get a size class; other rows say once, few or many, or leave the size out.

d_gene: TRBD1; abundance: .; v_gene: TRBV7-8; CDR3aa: CASSFGTANSNQPQHF
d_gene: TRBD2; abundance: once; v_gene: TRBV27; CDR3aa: CASRPSGSLLNLEQFF
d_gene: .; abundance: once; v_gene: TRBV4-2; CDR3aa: CASSQDYGRNQPQHF
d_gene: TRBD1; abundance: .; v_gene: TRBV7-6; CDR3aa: CASSRGTGGGNTIYF
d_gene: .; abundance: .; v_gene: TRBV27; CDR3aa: CASSPLRMNTEAFF
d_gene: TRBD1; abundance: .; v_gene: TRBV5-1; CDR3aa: CASRVTGTGELFF
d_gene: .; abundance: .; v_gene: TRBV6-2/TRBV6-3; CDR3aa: CASSHPGGQPQHF
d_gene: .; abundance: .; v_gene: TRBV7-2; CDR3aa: CASSLWTGGPGEQYF
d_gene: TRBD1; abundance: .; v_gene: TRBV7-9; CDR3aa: CASSTTGGTVNTEAFF
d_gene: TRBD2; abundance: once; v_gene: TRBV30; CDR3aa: CAWSGTSGRYNEQFF
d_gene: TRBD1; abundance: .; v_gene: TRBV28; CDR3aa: CASSRGQGHEQYF
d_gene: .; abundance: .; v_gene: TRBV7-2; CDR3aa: CASSLRSGNSNQPQHF
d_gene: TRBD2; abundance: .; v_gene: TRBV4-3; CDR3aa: CASSPSSGNRNEQFF
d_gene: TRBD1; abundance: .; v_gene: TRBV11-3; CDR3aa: CASSLGQGRETQYF
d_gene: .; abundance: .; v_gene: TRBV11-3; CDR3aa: CASRDDPSPGFYNSPLHF
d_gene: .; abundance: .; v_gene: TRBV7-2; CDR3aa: CASSPVPGSNQPQHF
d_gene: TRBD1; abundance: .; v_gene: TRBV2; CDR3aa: CASSRTGSDYGYTF
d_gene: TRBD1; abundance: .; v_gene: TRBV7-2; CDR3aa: CASSFGQGVVGYTF
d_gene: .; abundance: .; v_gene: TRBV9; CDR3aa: CASSVEQSGELFF
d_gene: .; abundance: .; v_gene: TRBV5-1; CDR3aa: CASSEGSYNEQFF
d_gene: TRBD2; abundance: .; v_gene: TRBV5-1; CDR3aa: CASTLAGGTYEQYF
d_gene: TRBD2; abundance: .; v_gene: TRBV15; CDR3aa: CATSRGLAGDGDTQYF
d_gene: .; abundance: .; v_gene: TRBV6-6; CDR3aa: CASSYSLRTDQPQHF
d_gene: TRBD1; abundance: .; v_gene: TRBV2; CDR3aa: CASGLQGENRPQHF
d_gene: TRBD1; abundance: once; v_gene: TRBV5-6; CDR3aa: CASSLRTGGGEKLFF
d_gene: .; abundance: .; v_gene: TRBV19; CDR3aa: CASSMITSTAFF
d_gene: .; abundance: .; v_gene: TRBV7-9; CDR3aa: CASSASVGTDTQYF
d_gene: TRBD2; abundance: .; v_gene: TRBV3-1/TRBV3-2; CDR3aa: CASSQGGLAGDEQYF
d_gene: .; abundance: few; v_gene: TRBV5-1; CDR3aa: CASSPDSGNQPQHF
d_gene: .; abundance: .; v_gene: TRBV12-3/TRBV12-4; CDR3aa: CASSSTENQPQHF
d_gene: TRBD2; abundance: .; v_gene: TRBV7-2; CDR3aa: CASSGSGGGRALIYEQYF
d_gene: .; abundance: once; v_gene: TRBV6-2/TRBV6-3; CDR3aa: CASSYARDSASNQPQHF
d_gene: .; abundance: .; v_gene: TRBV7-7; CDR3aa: CASSLINGETQYF
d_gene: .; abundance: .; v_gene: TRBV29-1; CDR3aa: CSVEEDSNPAETQYF
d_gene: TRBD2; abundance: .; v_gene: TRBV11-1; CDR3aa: CASSLVGLAGAYEQYF
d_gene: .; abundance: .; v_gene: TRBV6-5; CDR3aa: CASRGTPLEAFF
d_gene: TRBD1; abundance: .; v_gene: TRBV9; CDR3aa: CASSVAGTVDSPLHF
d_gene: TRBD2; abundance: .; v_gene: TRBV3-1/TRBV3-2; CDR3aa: CASSLLAGSSYNEQFF
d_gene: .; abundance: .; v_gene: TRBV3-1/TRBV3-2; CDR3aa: CASSQVSPYEQYF
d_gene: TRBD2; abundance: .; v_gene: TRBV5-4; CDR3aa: CASSWSGSLTGELFF
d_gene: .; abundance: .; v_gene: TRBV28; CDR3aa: CASIDTGTTYGYTF
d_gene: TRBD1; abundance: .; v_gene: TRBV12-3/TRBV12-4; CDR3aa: CASSLRTGAPIYF
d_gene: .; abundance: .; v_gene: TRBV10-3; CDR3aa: CAIKASGSNQPQHF
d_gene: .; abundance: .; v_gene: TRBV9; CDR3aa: CASSPPPRGRAGNTIYF
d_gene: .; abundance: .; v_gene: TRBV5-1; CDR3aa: CASSQSPQGKETQYF
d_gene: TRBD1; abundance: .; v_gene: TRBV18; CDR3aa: CASSPLLVTGGNTEAFF
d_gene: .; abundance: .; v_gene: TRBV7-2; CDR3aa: CASSWQGPIYGYTF
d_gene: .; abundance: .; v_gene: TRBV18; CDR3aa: CASSRLGRGATEAFF
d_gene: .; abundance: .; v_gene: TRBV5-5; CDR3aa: CASSGGMNTEAFF
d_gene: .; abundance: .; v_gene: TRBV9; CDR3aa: CASSALGASYEQYF
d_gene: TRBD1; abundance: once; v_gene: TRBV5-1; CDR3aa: CASSPGQGGDQPQHF
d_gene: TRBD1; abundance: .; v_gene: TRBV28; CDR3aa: CASSLGGTGGKEQYF
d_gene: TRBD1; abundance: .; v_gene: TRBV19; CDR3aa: CASSIRDRTTAALHF
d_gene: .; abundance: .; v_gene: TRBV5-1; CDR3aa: CASNPGGSNNIQYF
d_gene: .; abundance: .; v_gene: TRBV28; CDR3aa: CASSYPLTWRKNTGELFF
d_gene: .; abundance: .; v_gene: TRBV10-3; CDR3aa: CAIRETSSYEQYF
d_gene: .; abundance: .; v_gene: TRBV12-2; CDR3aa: CASRLAGQGAPRTSGMGWEQYF
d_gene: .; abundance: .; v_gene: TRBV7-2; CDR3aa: CASSSGLRSPLHF
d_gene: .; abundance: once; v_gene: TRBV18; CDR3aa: CASSLAGTEAFF